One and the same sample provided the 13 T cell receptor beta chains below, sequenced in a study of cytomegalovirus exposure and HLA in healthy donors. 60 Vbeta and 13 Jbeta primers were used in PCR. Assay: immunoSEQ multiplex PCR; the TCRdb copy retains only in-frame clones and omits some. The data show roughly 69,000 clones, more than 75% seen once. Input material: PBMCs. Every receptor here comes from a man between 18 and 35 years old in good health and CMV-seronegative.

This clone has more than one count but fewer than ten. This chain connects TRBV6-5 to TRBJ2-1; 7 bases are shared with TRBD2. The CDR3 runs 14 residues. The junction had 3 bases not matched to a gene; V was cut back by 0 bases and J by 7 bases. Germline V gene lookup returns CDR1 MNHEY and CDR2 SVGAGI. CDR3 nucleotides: TGTGCCAGCAGTTACTCGGGACTATTAAATGAGCAGTTCTTC. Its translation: CASSYSGLLNEQFF.

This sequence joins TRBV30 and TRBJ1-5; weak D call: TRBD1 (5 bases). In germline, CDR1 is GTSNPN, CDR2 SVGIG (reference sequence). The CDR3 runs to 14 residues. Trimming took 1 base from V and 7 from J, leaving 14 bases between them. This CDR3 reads CAWSATGVGQPQHF. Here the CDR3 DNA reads TGTGCCTGGAGTGCCACAGGCGTGGGGCAGCCCCAGCATTTT.

The CDR3 region is CASGQGVDKDEQFF. Here the CDR3 DNA reads TGTGCCTCGGGACAGGGAGTCGATAAGGATGAGCAGTTCTTC. This rearrangement joins TRBV2 to TRBJ2-1; the match to TRBD1 covers 9 bases. The V gene's germline CDR1 is SNHLY and CDR2 FYNNEI. CDR3 length: 14 residues. J lost 8 bases, V lost 11 bases, and 13 bases had no gene match.

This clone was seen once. The CDR3 reads CASSEPPGQGAGEQYF. The DNA of the CDR3 is TGTGCCAGCAGTGAACCTCCCGGACAGGGAGCGGGAGAGCAGTACTTC. This rearrangement joins TRBV6-1 to TRBJ2-7; D might be TRBD1 (8 bases). Germline loops: CDR1 MNHNS, CDR2 SASEGT. V shed 2 bases and J shed 7 bases, with 21 bases lying between them. The CDR3 sequence is 16 residues long.

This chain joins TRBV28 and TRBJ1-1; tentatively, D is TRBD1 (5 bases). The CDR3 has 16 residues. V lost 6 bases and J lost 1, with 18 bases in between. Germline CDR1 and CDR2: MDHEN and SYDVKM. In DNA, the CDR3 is TGTGCCAGCAGCTTCACCGGGGGGTTTTCGAACACTGAAGCTTTCTTT. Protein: CASSFTGGFSNTEAFF.

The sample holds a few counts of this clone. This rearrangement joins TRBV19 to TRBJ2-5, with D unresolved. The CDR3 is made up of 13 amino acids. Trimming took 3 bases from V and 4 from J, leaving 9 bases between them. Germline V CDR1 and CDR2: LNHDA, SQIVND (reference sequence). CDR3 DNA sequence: TGTGCCAGTAGTATCGACATCAGAGAGACCCAGTACTTC. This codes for CASSIDIRETQYF.

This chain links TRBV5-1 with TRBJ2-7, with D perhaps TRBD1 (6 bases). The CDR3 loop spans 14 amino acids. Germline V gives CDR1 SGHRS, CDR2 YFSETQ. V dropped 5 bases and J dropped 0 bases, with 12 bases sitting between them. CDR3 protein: CASSPTGISYEQYF. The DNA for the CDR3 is TGCGCCAGCAGTCCCACAGGGATCTCCTACGAGCAGTACTTC. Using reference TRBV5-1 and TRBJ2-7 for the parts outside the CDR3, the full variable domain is KAGVTQTPRYLIKTRGQQVTLSCSPISGHRSVSWYQQTPGQGLQFLFEYFSETQRNKGNFPGRFSGRQFSNSRSEMNVSTLELGDSALYLCASSPTGISYEQYFGPGTRLTVT.

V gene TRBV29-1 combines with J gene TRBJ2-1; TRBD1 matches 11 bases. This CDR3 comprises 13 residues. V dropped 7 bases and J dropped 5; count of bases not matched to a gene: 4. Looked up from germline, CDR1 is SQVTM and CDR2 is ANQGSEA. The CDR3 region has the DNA TGCAGCGCGGGACAGGGGGTAGACAATGAGCAGTTCTTC. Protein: CSAGQGVDNEQFF.

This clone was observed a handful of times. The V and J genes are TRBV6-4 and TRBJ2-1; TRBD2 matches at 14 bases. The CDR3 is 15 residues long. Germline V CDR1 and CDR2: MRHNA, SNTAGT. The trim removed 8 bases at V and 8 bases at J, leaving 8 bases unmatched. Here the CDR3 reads CASAATSGGGDEQFF. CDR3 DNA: TGTGCCAGCGCGGCGACTAGCGGGGGGGGAGATGAGCAGTTCTTC.

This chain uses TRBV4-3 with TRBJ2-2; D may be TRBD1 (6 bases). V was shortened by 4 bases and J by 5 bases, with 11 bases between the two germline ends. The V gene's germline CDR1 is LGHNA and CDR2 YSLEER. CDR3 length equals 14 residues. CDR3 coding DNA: TGCGCCAGCAGCCCCGCGGACAGTACCGGGGAGCTGTTTTTT. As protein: CASSPADSTGELFF.

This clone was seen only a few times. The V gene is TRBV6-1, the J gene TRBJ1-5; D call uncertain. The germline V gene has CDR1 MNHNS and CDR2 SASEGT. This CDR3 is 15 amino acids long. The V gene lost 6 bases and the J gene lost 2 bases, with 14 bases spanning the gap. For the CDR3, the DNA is TGTGCCAGCAGCGGGCAAAAAGCGGGCAATCAGCCCCAGCATTTT. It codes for CASSGQKAGNQPQHF.

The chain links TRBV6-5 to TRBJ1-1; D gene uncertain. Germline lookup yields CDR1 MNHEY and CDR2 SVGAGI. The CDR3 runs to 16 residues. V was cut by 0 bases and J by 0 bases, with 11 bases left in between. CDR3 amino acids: CASSYSTPGMNTEAFF. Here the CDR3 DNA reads TGTGCCAGCAGTTACTCGACTCCGGGAATGAACACTGAAGCTTTCTTT.

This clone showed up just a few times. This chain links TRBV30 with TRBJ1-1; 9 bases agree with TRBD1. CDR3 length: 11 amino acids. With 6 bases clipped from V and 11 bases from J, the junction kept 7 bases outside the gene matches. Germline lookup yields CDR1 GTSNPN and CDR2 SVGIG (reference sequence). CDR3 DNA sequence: TGTGCCTGCCCGGGACAGGGTGGGGCTTTCTTT. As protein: CACPGQGGAFF.